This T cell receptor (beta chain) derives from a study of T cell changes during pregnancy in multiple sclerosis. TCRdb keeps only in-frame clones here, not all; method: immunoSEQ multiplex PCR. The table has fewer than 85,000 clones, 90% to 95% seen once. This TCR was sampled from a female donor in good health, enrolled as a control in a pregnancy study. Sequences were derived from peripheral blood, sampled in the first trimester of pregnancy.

The CDR3 sequence: CASSLAPGQGHEQYF. The CDR3 coding sequence is TGCGCCAGCAGCTTGGCGCCGGGACAGGGCCACGAGCAGTACTTC. The gene calls are TRBV5-1 and TRBJ2-7, with 9 bases lining up with TRBD1. Germline assignment: CDR1 SGHRS and CDR2 YFSETQ. The CDR3 extends over 15 amino acids. With V trimmed by 0 bases and J by 5 bases, 6 bases remained unmatched.